The sequence of this T cell receptor (beta chain) was determined in a study of blood T cells in healthy people across ages. Findings and caveats of the study: Any conclusive comparison of naive versus antigen-experienced cells was prevented by using unsorted PBMCs. Researchers deemed the diversity estimates from one million T cells underestimates.

Combining a sample-barcoded 5' primer with a J-beta primer mix, a second PCR ran for roughly 7 to 12 cycles. No fewer than 3 million CDR3-containing paired-end reads came from each sample. In TCRdb, the 5' RACE reads were re-called with MiXCR into one record per CDR3 protein. The top ten hold about an eighth of the sample, which has around 1,100,000 distinct CDR3 sequences, 35% to 40% seen once. The germline gives CDR1 MNHEY, CDR2 SMNVEV (reference sequence). This CDR3 has 9 amino acids. Note on this clonotype: Its antigen remains unidentified.

Sequences were obtained from blood. The receptor was derived from a man aged 18 to 30 in good health. The chain links TRBV27 to TRBJ2-7; D unclear. The CDR3 DNA is TGTGCACAGTTTTACGAGCAGTACTTC. Translated, it gives CAQFYEQYF.